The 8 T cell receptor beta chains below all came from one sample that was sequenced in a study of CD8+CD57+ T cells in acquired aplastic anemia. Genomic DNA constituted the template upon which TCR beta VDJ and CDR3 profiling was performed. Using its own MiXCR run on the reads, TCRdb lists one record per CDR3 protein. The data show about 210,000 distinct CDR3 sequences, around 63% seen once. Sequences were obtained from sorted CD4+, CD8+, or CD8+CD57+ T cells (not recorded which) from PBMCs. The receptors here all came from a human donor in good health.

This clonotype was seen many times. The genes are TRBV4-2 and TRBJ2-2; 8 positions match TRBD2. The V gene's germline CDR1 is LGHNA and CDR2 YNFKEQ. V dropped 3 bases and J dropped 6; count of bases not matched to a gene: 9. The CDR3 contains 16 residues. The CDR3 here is CASSHGGAGVPGELFF. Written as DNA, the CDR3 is TGTGCCAGCAGCCACGGGGGAGCGGGAGTACCCGGGGAGCTGTTTTTT.

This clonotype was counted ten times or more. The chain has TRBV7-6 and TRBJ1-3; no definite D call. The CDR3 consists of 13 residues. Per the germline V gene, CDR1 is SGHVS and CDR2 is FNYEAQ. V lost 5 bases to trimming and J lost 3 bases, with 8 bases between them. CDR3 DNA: TGTGCCAGCAGCCCGACACTTGGAAACACCATATATTTT. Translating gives CASSPTLGNTIYF.

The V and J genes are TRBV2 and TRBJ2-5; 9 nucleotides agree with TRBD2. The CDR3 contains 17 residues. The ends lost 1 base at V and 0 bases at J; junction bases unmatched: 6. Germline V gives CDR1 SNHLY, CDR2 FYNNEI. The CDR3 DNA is TGTGCCAGCAGTGAAGGACTAGCGGTTGAGTACCAAGAGACCCAGTACTTC. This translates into CASSEGLAVEYQETQYF. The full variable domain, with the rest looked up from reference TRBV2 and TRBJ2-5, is EPEVTQTPSHQVTQMGQEVILRCVPISNHLYFYWYRQILGQKVEFLVSFYNNEISEKSEIFDDQFSVERPDGSNFTLKIRSTKLEDSAMYFCASSEGLAVEYQETQYFGPGTRLLVL.

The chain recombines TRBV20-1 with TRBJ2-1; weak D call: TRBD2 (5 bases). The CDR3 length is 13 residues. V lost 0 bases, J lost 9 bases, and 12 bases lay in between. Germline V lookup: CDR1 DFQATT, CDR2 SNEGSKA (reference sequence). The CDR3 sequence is CSAREPGSVEQFF. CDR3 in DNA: TGCAGTGCTAGAGAGCCGGGATCGGTTGAGCAGTTCTTC.

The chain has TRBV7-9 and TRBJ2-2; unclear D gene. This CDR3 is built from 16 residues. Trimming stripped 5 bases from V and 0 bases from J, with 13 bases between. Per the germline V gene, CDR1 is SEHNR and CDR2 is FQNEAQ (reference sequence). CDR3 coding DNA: TGTGCCAGCAGCCCCATAACGCCAGCGAACACCGGGGAGCTGTTTTTT. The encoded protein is CASSPITPANTGELFF.

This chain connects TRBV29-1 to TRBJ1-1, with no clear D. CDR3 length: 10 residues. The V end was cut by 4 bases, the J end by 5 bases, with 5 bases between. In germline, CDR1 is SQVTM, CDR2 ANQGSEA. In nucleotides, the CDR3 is TGCAGCGTTGGGGAGACTGAAGCTTTCTTT. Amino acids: CSVGETEAFF.

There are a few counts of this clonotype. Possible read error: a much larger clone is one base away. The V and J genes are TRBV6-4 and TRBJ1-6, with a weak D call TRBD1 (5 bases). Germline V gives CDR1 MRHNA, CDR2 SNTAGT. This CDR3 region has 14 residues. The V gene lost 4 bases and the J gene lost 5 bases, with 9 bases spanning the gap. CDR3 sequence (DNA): TGTGCCAGCAGTGGCTCGACAGATAATTCACCCCTCCACTTT. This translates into CASSGSTDNSPLHF.

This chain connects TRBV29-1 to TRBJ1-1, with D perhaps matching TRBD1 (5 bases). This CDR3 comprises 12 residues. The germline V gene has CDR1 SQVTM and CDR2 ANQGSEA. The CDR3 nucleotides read TGCGGTCAAGCAGGCTCCAAGGGGGAAGCTTTCTTT. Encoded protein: CGQAGSKGEAFF.